The 11 T cell receptor beta chains below were found in one sample sequenced in a study of cytomegalovirus exposure and HLA in healthy donors. The primer mix had 60 Vbeta and 13 Jbeta primers. The repertoire was sequenced with immunoSEQ multiplex PCR; TCRdb's copy has only in-frame clones and lacks some. The sample lists fewer than 200,000 clones, roughly 79% seen once, with roughly 4.9% in the top ten. The sequencing sample was made of PBMCs. The receptors here all came from a woman younger than 30 in good health and CMV-seropositive.

The genes are TRBV7-3 and TRBJ2-7, with 8 bases aligning to TRBD2. Germline-derived CDR1 and CDR2 are SGHTA and FQGTGA. This CDR3 has 17 amino acids. J lost 3 bases, V lost 2 bases, and 12 bases had no gene match. The CDR3: CASSLGPSGGTNYEQYF. Written as DNA, the CDR3 is TGTGCCAGCAGCTTAGGGCCCAGCGGGGGAACCAACTACGAGCAGTACTTC.

The chain links TRBV11-2 to TRBJ1-5, with D maybe TRBD1 (5 bases). V lost 3 bases, J lost 2 bases, and 11 bases lay in between. This CDR3 comprises 15 residues. Germline V gene sequence: CDR1 SGHAT, CDR2 FQNNGV. The CDR3 sequence: CASSFGGPGNQPQHF. The CDR3 nucleotides read TGTGCCAGCAGCTTCGGGGGTCCCGGCAATCAGCCCCAGCATTTT.

V is TRBV28 and J is TRBJ2-5, with 9 bases identical to TRBD1. V trimming: 6 bases; J trimming: 4 bases; junction bases outside the gene matches: 9. Germline assignment: CDR1 MDHEN and CDR2 SYDVKM. The CDR3 totals 15 residues. Here the CDR3 reads CASSHNRGLRETQYF. Here the CDR3 DNA reads TGTGCCAGCAGCCACAACAGGGGGCTACGAGAGACCCAGTACTTC. The variable domain in full, completed from reference TRBV28 and TRBJ2-5, reads DVKVTQSSRYLVKRTGEKVFLECVQDMDHENMFWYRQDPGLGLRLIYFSYDVKMKEKGDIPEGYSVSREKKERFSLILESASTNQTSMYLCASSHNRGLRETQYFGPGTRLLVL.

The V and J genes are TRBV9 and TRBJ2-2; D is perhaps TRBD1 (5 bases). The germline V gene has CDR1 SGDLS and CDR2 YYNGEE. V was shortened by 3 bases and J by 1 base, with 7 bases between the two germline ends. This CDR3 is built from 14 residues. The CDR3 loop is CASSGTGNTGELFF. For the CDR3, the DNA is TGTGCCAGCAGCGGCACAGGGAACACCGGGGAGCTGTTTTTT.

The rearrangement uses TRBV4-2 and TRBJ2-5; D is unclear. Trimming shortened V by 1 base and J by 7 bases, and 13 bases separated the two germline ends. The germline V gene has CDR1 LGHNA and CDR2 YNFKEQ. The CDR3 sequence is 14 residues long. The CDR3 nucleotides are TGTGCCAGCAGCCAAGCTACAGTGGAAGGGACCCAGTACTTC. Amino acids: CASSQATVEGTQYF.

The gene calls are TRBV10-1 and TRBJ2-3, with D possibly being TRBD2 (5 bases). Germline V gene lookup returns CDR1 WNHNN and CDR2 SYGVQD (reference sequence). The CDR3 contains 18 residues. Trimming stripped 3 bases from V and 1 base from J, with 20 bases between. CDR3 DNA sequence: TGCGCCAGCAGTGACCCCAAGGTGGTCGGGGAAGGCACAGATACGCAGTATTTT. Amino acids: CASSDPKVVGEGTDTQYF.

The V and J genes are TRBV6-6 and TRBJ2-5; D may be TRBD2 (5 bases). The CDR3 consists of 16 residues. V lost 2 bases, J lost 2 bases, and 15 bases lay in between. Germline values: CDR1 MNHNY, CDR2 SVGAGI (reference sequence). CDR3 protein: CASSYGSGLGQETQYF. The DNA of the CDR3 is TGTGCCAGCAGTTACGGATCGGGGTTAGGGCAAGAGACCCAGTACTTC.

V and J are TRBV28 and TRBJ1-2, with a tentative D call TRBD1 (6 bases). Looked up from germline, CDR1 is MDHEN and CDR2 is SYDVKM. The CDR3 loop spans 14 amino acids. V was clipped by 4 bases and J by 5 bases, with 14 bases between them. The CDR3 sequence: CASSSILTGYGYTF. The CDR3 DNA follows: TGTGCCAGCAGTTCCATATTGACAGGTTATGGCTACACCTTC.

This sequence joins TRBV5-4 and TRBJ2-7; 9 positions agree with TRBD2. The CDR3 is 15 amino acids. J gave up 6 bases and V 2 bases, and 9 bases lay outside the gene matches. Looked up from germline, CDR1 is SGHNT and CDR2 is YYREEE (reference sequence). CDR3 sequence reads: CASSFLGGGASEQYF. The DNA for the CDR3 is TGTGCCAGCAGCTTTCTGGGCGGGGGGGCCTCCGAGCAGTACTTC. The full variable domain, in which reference TRBV5-4 and TRBJ2-7 provide the parts outside the CDR3, is ETGVTQSPTHLIKTRGQQVTLRCSSQSGHNTVSWYQQALGQGPQFIFQYYREEENGRGNFPPRFSGLQFPNYSSELNVNALELDDSALYLCASSFLGGGASEQYFGPGTRLTVT.

This clone was detected once. The CDR3 loop reads CAWSLFGGYGYTF. The CDR3 DNA is TGTGCCTGGAGTCTTTTCGGAGGATATGGCTACACCTTC. This chain connects TRBV30 to TRBJ1-2; unclear D gene. Trimming stripped 2 bases from V and 5 bases from J, with 12 bases between. Per the germline V gene, CDR1 is GTSNPN and CDR2 is SVGIG (reference sequence). The CDR3 is 13 residues long.

V is TRBV7-8 and J is TRBJ1-1; D may be TRBD1 (6 bases). This CDR3 has 15 amino acids. V lost 5 bases to trimming and J lost 1 base, with 14 bases between them. From germline, CDR1 is SGHVS and CDR2 FQNEAQ. The CDR3 region has the DNA TGTGCCAGCAGCCAGACGGGACACCAGAACACTGAAGCTTTCTTT. Protein: CASSQTGHQNTEAFF.